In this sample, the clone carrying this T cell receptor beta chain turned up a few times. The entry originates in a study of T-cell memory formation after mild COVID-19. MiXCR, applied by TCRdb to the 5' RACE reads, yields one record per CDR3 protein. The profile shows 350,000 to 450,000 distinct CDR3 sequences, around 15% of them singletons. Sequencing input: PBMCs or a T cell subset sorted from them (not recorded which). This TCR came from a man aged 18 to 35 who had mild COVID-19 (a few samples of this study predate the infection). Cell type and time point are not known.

CDR3 region: CASSPPATKETQYF. The CDR3, as DNA: TGTGCCAGCTCACCACCCGCGACTAAAGAGACCCAGTACTTC. The chain employs TRBV18 and TRBJ2-5; maybe TRBD2 (5 bases). The CDR3 is 14 residues long. V shed 0 bases and J shed 3 bases, with 8 bases lying between them. Germline V lookup: CDR1 KGHSH, CDR2 LQKENI.